The clone carrying this TCR beta chain was detected only a few times. Antigen unknown. The V end lost 0 bases, the J end lost 9 bases, and 10 bases lay between the germline ends. This CDR3 is built from 13 residues. Germline CDR1 and CDR2: SGHKS and YYEKEE (reference sequence). This specimen comes from a study of early T cells in non-severe SARS-CoV-2 infection. At the level of the study: The sequenced material was bulk RNA from unsorted whole blood, and its chains were unpaired. Findings of the study overall: Comparison of clonotypes with VDJdb favored anti-spike CD8 responses while missing private and CD4 specificities.

Unique molecular identifiers were affixed to single, distinct cDNA molecules. TCRdb re-called the 5' RACE reads through MiXCR, storing one row per CDR3 protein. The repertoire includes 70,000 to 95,000 distinct CDR3 sequences, around 17% of them detected once, and less than 3.5% sits in the top ten. The V and J genes are TRBV5-5 and TRBJ2-1; no firm D call. The source material was whole blood. The clonotype was recovered from an adult who was a healthcare worker with PCR-confirmed SARS-CoV-2 infection or an uninfected control (not recorded which). CDR3 sequence reads: CASSLELSGEQFF. Written as DNA, the CDR3 is TGTGCCAGCAGCTTGGAACTATCCGGTGAGCAGTTCTTC.